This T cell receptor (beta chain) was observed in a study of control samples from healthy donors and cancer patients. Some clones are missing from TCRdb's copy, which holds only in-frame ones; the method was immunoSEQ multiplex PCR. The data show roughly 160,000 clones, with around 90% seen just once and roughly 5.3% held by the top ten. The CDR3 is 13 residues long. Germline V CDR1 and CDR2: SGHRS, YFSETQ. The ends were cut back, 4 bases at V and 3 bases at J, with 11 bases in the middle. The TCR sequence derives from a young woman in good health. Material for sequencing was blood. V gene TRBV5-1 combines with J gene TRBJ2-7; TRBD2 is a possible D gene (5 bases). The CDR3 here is CASSPERNYEQYF. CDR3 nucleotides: TGCGCCAGCAGCCCGGAGCGGAACTACGAGCAGTACTTC.